The clone carrying this TCR beta chain occurred a few times. Antigen specificity is unknown. The ends lost 6 bases at V and 1 base at J; junction bases unmatched: 6. The CDR3 contains 17 residues. Germline CDR1 reads SQVTM; CDR2 reads ANQGSEA. The data were taken from a study of identical twins. Overall study results and limits: Within monozygotic twins, out-of-frame TCR alpha sharing was underestimated by the models.

TCRdb itself ran the 5' RACE reads through MiXCR, one entry per CDR3 protein. The sample carries under 350,000 distinct CDR3 sequences, roughly 9.8% recorded once. These data were also reused for a study on yellow fever vaccine responses in identical twins.

The sequencing sample was made of CD8+ T cells sorted from blood. The J gene is TRBJ2-1, the V gene TRBV29-1; 16 nucleotides agree with TRBD2. This sequence originates from a woman aged 18-30 years in good health. CDR3 loop: CSVEGLAGGSSYNEQFF. CDR3 DNA sequence: TGCAGCGTGGAGGGACTAGCGGGGGGGTCTTCCTACAATGAGCAGTTCTTC.